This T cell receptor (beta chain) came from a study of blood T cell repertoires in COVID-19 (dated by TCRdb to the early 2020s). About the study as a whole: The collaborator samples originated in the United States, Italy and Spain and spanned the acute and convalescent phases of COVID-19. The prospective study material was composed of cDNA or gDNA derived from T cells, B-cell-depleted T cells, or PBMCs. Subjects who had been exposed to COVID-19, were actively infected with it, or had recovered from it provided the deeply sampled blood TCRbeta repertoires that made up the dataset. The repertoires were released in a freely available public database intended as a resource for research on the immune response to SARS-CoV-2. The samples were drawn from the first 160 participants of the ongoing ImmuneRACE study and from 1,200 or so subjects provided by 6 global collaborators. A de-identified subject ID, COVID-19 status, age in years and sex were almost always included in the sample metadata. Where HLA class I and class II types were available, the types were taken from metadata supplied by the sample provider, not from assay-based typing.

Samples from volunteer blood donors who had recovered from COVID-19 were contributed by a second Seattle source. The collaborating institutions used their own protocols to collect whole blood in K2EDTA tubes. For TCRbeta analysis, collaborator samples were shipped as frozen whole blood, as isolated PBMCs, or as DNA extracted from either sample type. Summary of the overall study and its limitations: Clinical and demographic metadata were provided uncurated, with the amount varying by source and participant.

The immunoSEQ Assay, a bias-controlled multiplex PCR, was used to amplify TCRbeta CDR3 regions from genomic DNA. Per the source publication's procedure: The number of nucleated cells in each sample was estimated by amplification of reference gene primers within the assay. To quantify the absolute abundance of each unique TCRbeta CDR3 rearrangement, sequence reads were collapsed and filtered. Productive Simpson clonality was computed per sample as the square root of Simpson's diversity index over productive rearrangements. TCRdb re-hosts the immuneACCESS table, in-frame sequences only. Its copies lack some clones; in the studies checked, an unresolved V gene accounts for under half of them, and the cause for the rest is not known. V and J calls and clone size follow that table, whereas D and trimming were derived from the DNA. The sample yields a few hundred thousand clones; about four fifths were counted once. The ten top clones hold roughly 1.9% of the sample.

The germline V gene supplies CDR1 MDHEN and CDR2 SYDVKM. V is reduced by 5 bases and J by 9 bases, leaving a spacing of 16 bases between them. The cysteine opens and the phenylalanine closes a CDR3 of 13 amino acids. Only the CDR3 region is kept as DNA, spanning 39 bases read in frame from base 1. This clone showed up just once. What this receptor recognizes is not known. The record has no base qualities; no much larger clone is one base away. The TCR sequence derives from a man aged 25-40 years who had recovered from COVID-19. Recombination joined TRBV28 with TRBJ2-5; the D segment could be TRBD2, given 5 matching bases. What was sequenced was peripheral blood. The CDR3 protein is CASSPGPPGAQYF. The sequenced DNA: TGTGCCAGCAGTCCCGGCCCTCCCGGGGCCCAGTACTTC. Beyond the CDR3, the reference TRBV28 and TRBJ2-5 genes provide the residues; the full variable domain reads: DVKVTQSSRYLVKRTGEKVFLECVQDMDHENMFWYRQDPGLGLRLIYFSYDVKMKEKGDIPEGYSVSREKKERFSLILESASTNQTSMYLCASSPGPPGAQYFGPGTRLLVL.